These 24 T cell receptor beta chains were sequenced from one sample in a study of T cells in Graves' hyperthyroidism and ophthalmopathy. RNA transcripts provided the source from which TCR beta CDR3 regions were amplified. Carried out on the TCR CDR3, a first-round RT-PCR used the HTBI primer set. TCRdb processed the multiplex PCR reads anew with MiXCR; each CDR3 protein has one entry. The sample shows roughly 740,000 distinct CDR3 sequences, approximately 16% of them seen only once. Specimen: blood. The source is a man aged 18-30 years with Graves' hyperthyroidism.

V gene TRBV19 combines with J gene TRBJ1-5, with TRBD1 matching 9 bases. The germline V gene encodes CDR1 LNHDA and CDR2 SQIVND (reference sequence). The trim removed 11 bases at V and 0 bases at J, leaving 8 bases unmatched. This CDR3 has 15 residues. The CDR3 DNA sequence: TGTGCCTGCAGGACAGGGGCGTATAGCAATCAGCCCCAGCATTTT. This sequence encodes CACRTGAYSNQPQHF.

This clonotype was seen repeatedly, ten times or more. The J gene is TRBJ2-7, the V gene TRBV7-9; D is unresolved. Germline V gene sequence: CDR1 SEHNR, CDR2 FQNEAQ (reference sequence). The CDR3 has 15 amino acids. V gave up 6 bases and J gave up 5 bases, with 20 bases separating them. The CDR3 DNA reads as TGTGCCAGCAGTCCACTGGGGAACACTCTTGACGAGCAGTACTTC. Translated: CASSPLGNTLDEQYF.

V gene TRBV7-2 combines with J gene TRBJ2-3; 15 bases are shared with TRBD2. With 5 bases clipped from V and 8 bases from J, the junction kept 14 bases outside the gene matches. CDR1 is SGHTA and CDR2 is FQGNSA in the germline V gene. The CDR3 is 18 amino acids. The chain's CDR3 is CASSIGLAGGPGIVTQYF. CDR3 bases: TGTGCCAGCAGCATTGGACTAGCGGGAGGGCCGGGAATAGTTACGCAGTATTTT.

This clonotype was seen more than once but under ten times. The chain uses TRBV29-1 and TRBJ2-7, with 10 nucleotides matching TRBD1. Looked up from germline, CDR1 is SQVTM and CDR2 is ANQGSEA. V was clipped by 7 bases and J by 7 bases; unmatched bases: 13. This CDR3 region has 14 residues. CDR3 sequence reads: CSATRGQGREEQYF. CDR3 bases: TGCAGCGCCACGCGGGGACAGGGGAGGGAGGAGCAGTACTTC.

J is TRBJ1-3 and V is TRBV12-5, with no clear D. The CDR3 is 12 residues long. Germline assignment: CDR1 LGHNT and CDR2 FRNRAP. V was pared by 8 bases and J by 4 bases, with 9 bases between. DNA of the CDR3: TGTGCTAGTACTGTCCTGGGAAACACCATATATTTT. Protein product: CASTVLGNTIYF.

This clonotype was counted ten times or more. CDR3 DNA sequence: TGCAGCGTCTCGAAGAGCGGGAGGGCCTTATGGTACGAGCAGTACTTC. It yields the protein CSVSKSGRALWYEQYF. The V call is TRBV29-1, the J call TRBJ2-7; 10 bases are shared with TRBD2. This CDR3 has 16 amino acids. CDR1 is SQVTM and CDR2 is ANQGSEA in the germline V gene. The V segment lost 6 bases and the J segment 4 bases; nucleotides outside the gene matches: 15.

This clonotype was seen a handful of times. The V call is TRBV15, the J call TRBJ1-2; 8 nucleotides match TRBD1. Looked up from germline, CDR1 is LNHNV and CDR2 is YYDKDF (reference sequence). The CDR3 is 13 amino acids. The V and J ends lost 0 bases and 7 bases, in that order; junction bases with no gene match: 1. The CDR3 protein is CATSRETGGGYTF. CDR3 coding DNA: TGTGCCACCAGCAGAGAAACAGGGGGTGGCTACACCTTC.

This clonotype was counted only a few times. The chain carries TRBV20-1 and TRBJ1-1; 7 positions match TRBD1. Germline CDR1 and CDR2: DFQATT and SNEGSKA (reference sequence). CDR3 length: 13 residues. J lost 9 bases, V lost 0 bases, and 7 bases had no gene match. CDR3 DNA: TGCAGTGCTAGAGATCTAGAACAGGGGCAAGCTTTCTTT. It specifies CSARDLEQGQAFF.

A note on this clonotype: One end of the junction does not line up with germline, which may come from a read error. This chain joins TRBV18 and TRBJ1-1, with 9 bases identical to TRBD1. Per the germline V gene, CDR1 is KGHSH and CDR2 is LQKENI. The CDR3 covers 15 residues. The CDR3 protein is CASSQTGTGNAEAFF. The CDR3 bases are TGTGCCAGCTCACAGACCGGGACAGGGAACGCTGAAGCTTTCTTT.

This clonotype was seen ten or more times. The chain uses TRBV7-3 and TRBJ2-6; D not certain. The CDR3 length is 16 residues. The V end lost 6 bases, the J end lost 0 bases, and 12 bases lay between the germline ends. Looked up from germline, CDR1 is SGHTA and CDR2 is FQGTGA. CDR3 loop: CASSFSSSSGANVLTF. The CDR3 DNA follows: TGTGCCAGCAGTTTTAGTTCTAGCTCTGGGGCCAACGTCCTGACTTTC.

This clonotype turned up a few times. The chain has TRBV3-1 and TRBJ1-2; D call uncertain. The CDR3 runs to 12 residues. Germline assignment: CDR1 LGHDT and CDR2 YNNKEL (reference sequence). V shed 0 bases and J shed 8 bases, with 7 bases lying between them. The CDR3 here is CASSQDAIGYTF. CDR3 nucleotide sequence: TGTGCCAGCAGCCAAGACGCTATAGGCTACACCTTC.

This clonotype was detected ten times or more. V and J are TRBV11-3 and TRBJ2-1; TRBD2 agrees at 7 bases. The CDR3 length is 12 residues. V lost 5 bases to trimming and J lost 10 bases; unmatched junction nucleotides: 5. The germline gives CDR1 SGHNT, CDR2 YENEEA. CDR3 sequence reads: CASSPGRGEQFF. In DNA, the CDR3 is TGTGCCAGCAGCCCCGGGCGGGGGGAGCAGTTCTTC.

V usage is TRBV10-3 and J usage is TRBJ1-1; 7 bases agree with TRBD1. V was clipped by 6 bases and J by 0 bases; unmatched bases: 4. The length of the CDR3 is 14 residues. CDR1 ENHRY and CDR2 SYGVKD come from the germline V gene. The CDR3 DNA reads as TGTGCCATCAGGACGGGACAGATGAACACTGAAGCTTTCTTT. This encodes CAIRTGQMNTEAFF.

This clonotype was observed many times. V gene TRBV6-5 combines with J gene TRBJ1-1; TRBD1 matches 9 bases. The CDR3 has 15 amino acids. V shed 2 bases and J 1 base; nucleotides not matched to a gene: 2. CDR1 is MNHEY and CDR2 is SVGAGI in the germline V gene. In DNA form, the CDR3 reads TGTGCCAGCAGTTACCCGACAGGGGGGAACACTGAAGCTTTCTTT. Protein sequence: CASSYPTGGNTEAFF.

The sample holds many counts of this clonotype. V is TRBV20-1 and J is TRBJ2-7; 7 nucleotides match TRBD2. V lost 0 bases and J lost 3; bases outside the gene matches: 5. This CDR3 is built from 14 residues. Per the germline V gene, CDR1 is DFQATT and CDR2 is SNEGSKA (reference sequence). The CDR3 here is CSAREGPSGYEQYF. CDR3 nucleotide sequence: TGCAGTGCTAGAGAGGGGCCTAGCGGCTACGAGCAGTACTTC.

This clonotype has a count of ten or more. J is TRBJ2-5 and V is TRBV19, with TRBD1 matching over 9 bases. The length of the CDR3 is 16 residues. The trim removed 3 bases at V and 5 bases at J, leaving 10 bases unmatched. Germline CDR1 LNHDA, CDR2 SQIVND (reference sequence). Written as DNA, the CDR3 is TGTGCCAGTAGTATCGGAACAGGGGGCGCGGGGGAGACCCAGTACTTC. This encodes CASSIGTGGAGETQYF.

The rearrangement joins TRBV6-5 to TRBJ1-2, with D perhaps TRBD1 (6 bases). V lost 4 bases to trimming and J lost 11 bases, with 14 bases between them. The germline V gene encodes CDR1 MNHEY and CDR2 SVGAGI. The CDR3 contains 12 residues. The CDR3 here is CASSSLTGAYTF. Written as DNA, the CDR3 is TGTGCCAGCAGTTCCCTGACAGGAGCGTACACCTTC.

This clonotype has a count of ten or more. V and J are TRBV20-1 and TRBJ2-2; 9 bases line up with TRBD2. J lost 6 bases, V lost 3 bases, and 11 bases had no gene match. CDR1 and CDR2 (germline): DFQATT, SNEGSKA (reference sequence). This CDR3 is 16 amino acids long. CDR3 residues: CSARGSGSLKAGELFF. The CDR3 coding sequence is TGCAGTGCTAGGGGTAGCGGGAGTCTTAAAGCCGGGGAGCTGTTTTTT.

This clonotype was recorded many times. J is TRBJ2-1 and V is TRBV14; tentatively, D is TRBD1 or TRBD2 (5 bases each). Germline CDR1 is SGHDN and CDR2 is FVKESK. This CDR3 comprises 13 residues. V lost 5 bases to trimming and J lost 6 bases, with 11 bases between them. The CDR3: CASSGTRSNEQFF. CDR3 DNA: TGTGCCAGCAGCGGGACGCGAAGCAATGAGCAGTTCTTC.

This clonotype was seen repeatedly, ten times or more. The chain employs TRBV11-2 and TRBJ1-5, with D possibly TRBD1 on 5 matching bases. This CDR3 region has 14 residues. The V and J ends lost 0 bases and 7 bases respectively, with 10 bases between them. CDR1 is SGHAT, CDR2 FQNNGV, per germline. The CDR3 sequence: CASSLEGGKQPQHF. The CDR3 DNA reads as TGTGCCAGCAGCTTAGAGGGGGGGAAGCAGCCCCAGCATTTT.

In its sample, this clonotype was seen many times. The J gene is TRBJ2-2, the V gene TRBV20-1, with 12 bases lining up with TRBD2. The CDR3 length is 16 residues. V lost 3 bases, J lost 4 bases, and 6 bases stayed unmatched. Germline V lookup: CDR1 DFQATT, CDR2 SNEGSKA (reference sequence). CDR3 protein: CSARSPSGRGTGELFF. In nucleotides, the CDR3 is TGCAGTGCTAGGAGCCCTAGCGGGAGGGGCACCGGGGAGCTGTTTTTT.

This clonotype has a count of ten or more. The rearrangement links TRBV28 to TRBJ1-5; the D gene is possibly TRBD1 (6 bases). CDR1 MDHEN and CDR2 SYDVKM come from the germline V gene. Trimming shortened V by 3 bases and J by 7 bases, and 19 bases separated the two germline ends. The CDR3 has 16 amino acids. DNA for the CDR3: TGTGCCAGCAGTTTCCCCGGGGGCGGCCGCCGGCAGCCCCAGCATTTT. This codes for CASSFPGGGRRQPQHF.

This sequence joins TRBV18 and TRBJ2-7; D is possibly TRBD1 or TRBD2 (6 bases each). V lost 8 bases and J lost 0, with 17 bases in between. The germline V gene encodes CDR1 KGHSH and CDR2 LQKENI. There are 15 residues in the CDR3. CDR3: CASPPGASVSYEQYF. CDR3 sequence (DNA): TGTGCCAGCCCCCCGGGGGCCAGCGTCTCCTACGAGCAGTACTTC.

This clonotype was counted ten times or more. The chain joins TRBV28 to TRBJ2-7, with D possibly TRBD2 on 5 matching bases. In germline, CDR1 is MDHEN, CDR2 SYDVKM. V was shortened by 5 bases and J by 7 bases, with 15 bases between the two germline ends. The CDR3 runs to 13 residues. CDR3 sequence: CASSSPSTGEQYF. The CDR3 DNA reads as TGTGCCAGCAGTAGCCCTTCAACGGGGGAGCAGTACTTC.